This T cell receptor beta chain was documented in a study of tumor and adjacent non-tumor tissue in lung cancer. General study points: TCR diversity was significantly greater in tumor than normal lung tissue.

The library came from three nested PCR rounds adapted from ARM-PCR protocols. TCRdb re-called the multiplex PCR reads through MiXCR, storing one row per CDR3 protein. The table records tens of thousands of distinct CDR3 sequences, around 77% of them present only once. No cell sorting was done before RNA was extracted from the tissue. This clonotype has at least ten counts. Its antigen is still unknown. The CDR3 has 14 amino acids. V lost 5 bases and J 7 bases, leaving 18 bases between the germline ends. Germline V CDR1 and CDR2: PRHDT, FYEKMQ (reference sequence). Sequencing was done on a sample of lung tumor tissue. The clonotype comes from a woman in her thirties or forties with non-small cell lung cancer. The chain couples TRBV13 to TRBJ2-7; TRBD2 might be the D (5 bases). CDR3 in amino acids: CASSLRVDPGEQYF. In DNA form, the CDR3 reads TGTGCCAGCAGCCTTCGGGTGGACCCGGGGGAGCAGTACTTC.